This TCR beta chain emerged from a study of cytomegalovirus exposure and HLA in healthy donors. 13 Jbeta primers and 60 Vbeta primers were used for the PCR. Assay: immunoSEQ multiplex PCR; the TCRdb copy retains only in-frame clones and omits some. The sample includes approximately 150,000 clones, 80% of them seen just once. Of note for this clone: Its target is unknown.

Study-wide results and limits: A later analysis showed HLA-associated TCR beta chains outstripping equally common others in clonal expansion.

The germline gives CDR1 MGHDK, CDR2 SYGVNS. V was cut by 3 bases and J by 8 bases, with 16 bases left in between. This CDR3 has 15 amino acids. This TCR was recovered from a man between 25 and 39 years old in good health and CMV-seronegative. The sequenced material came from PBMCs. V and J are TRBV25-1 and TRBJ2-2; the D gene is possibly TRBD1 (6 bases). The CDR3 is CASSERQVSSGELFF. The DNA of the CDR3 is TGTGCCAGCAGTGAGAGACAGGTCTCTTCGGGGGAGCTGTTTTTT.